This is a list of T cell receptor beta chains from one sample in a study of blood T cell repertoires in COVID-19. Clones were read by immunoSEQ multiplex PCR, and TCRdb kept only the in-frame ones, dropping some. The table includes around 300,000 clones, 85% detected once. Sequenced sample: peripheral blood. These receptors all stem from a human donor in a cohort sampled during active COVID-19. Each CDR3 is given with its conserved first and last residue. A D gene is named only where the DNA matches it firmly. Clone size, where shown, is once, few, many, or a class for clones that have expanded.

>once|TRBD2|TRBV18|TRBJ2-1
TGTGCCAGCTCACCAAAACTAGCGGTTAACAATGAGCAGTTCTTC
CASSPKLAVNNEQFF
>.|.|TRBV28|TRBJ1-2
TGTGCCAGCCTTACCTCAGGGCCCCCCTATGGTGGCTACACCTTC
CASLTSGPPYGGYTF
>.|.|TRBV19|TRBJ2-6
TGTGCCAGTAGTTCAATCCAGGGGGCCAACGTCCTGACTTTC
CASSSIQGANVLTF
>.|.|TRBV19|TRBJ2-7
TGTGCCAGTAGTGGACAGCGGACCGAGCAGTACTTC
CASSGQRTEQYF
>.|.|TRBV3-1/TRBV3-2|TRBJ1-4
TGTGCCAGCAGCCAAGATTCACTGGTTTTTGAAAAACTGTTTTTT
CASSQDSLVFEKLFF
>.|TRBD2|TRBV27|TRBJ2-1
TGTGCCAGCAGTCTCAGGACTAGCGGGCGATCGAGGAGCTCCTACAATGAGCAGTTCTTC
CASSLRTSGRSRSSYNEQFF
>.|.|TRBV11-2|TRBJ1-2
TGTGCCAGCAGCTTAGGGGACACCTATGGCTACACCTTC
CASSLGDTYGYTF
>.|.|TRBV5-5|TRBJ1-3
TGTGCCAGCAGCTTTGGAGGGGCTGGAAACACCATATATTTT
CASSFGGAGNTIYF
>.|.|TRBV7-8|TRBJ2-1
TGTGCCAGCAGCTGGGGGGCTAGCGGCAATGAGCAGTTCTTC
CASSWGASGNEQFF
>.|TRBD1|TRBV18|TRBJ2-7
TGTGCCAGCTCCTCGACAGGGGTCCCCGCCTACGAGCAGTACTTC
CASSSTGVPAYEQYF
>.|.|TRBV28|TRBJ1-4
TGTGCCATCTCAGAGCCCGCGGGTGAAAAACTGTTTTTT
CAISEPAGEKLFF
>.|TRBD2|TRBV7-2|TRBJ2-7
TGTGCCAGCAGCTTATTGGGGACTAGCGGATCCTACGAGCAGTACTTC
CASSLLGTSGSYEQYF
>.|.|TRBV29-1|TRBJ1-2
TGCAGCGCCCCACGGGGCTATGGCTACACCTTC
CSAPRGYGYTF
>.|TRBD1|TRBV3-1/TRBV3-2|TRBJ2-1
TGTGCCAGCAGCCCCTCAGGGGGCAGTTACAATGAGCAGTTCTTC
CASSPSGGSYNEQFF
>.|TRBD1|TRBV19|TRBJ2-3
TGTGCCAGTAGCGGGACAGTTAGCACAGATACGCAGTATTTT
CASSGTVSTDTQYF
>few|TRBD2|TRBV2|TRBJ2-3
TGTGCCAGCATTCGACTAGCGGGAGTGACAGATACGCAGTATTTT
CASIRLAGVTDTQYF
>.|TRBD2|TRBV20-1|TRBJ2-5
TGCAGTGCAGCGGGAGAGGTGACCCAGTACTTC
CSAAGEVTQYF
>.|TRBD2|TRBV4-2|TRBJ2-6
TGTGCCAGCAGCCAACAGGGACTAGCGGGGTTCTCTGGGGCCAACGTCCTGACTTTC
CASSQQGLAGFSGANVLTF
>.|.|TRBV12-3/TRBV12-4|TRBJ2-1
TGTGCCAGCAGTTTCTCGGAGGGCGGTGAGCAGTTCTTC
CASSFSEGGEQFF
>.|TRBD2|TRBV19|TRBJ2-5
TGTGCCACCGGAGGGGAGGGGGAGACCCAGTACTTC
CATGGEGETQYF
>.|.|TRBV18|TRBJ2-2
TGTGCCAGCTCACCCGCCGGGGAGCTGTTTTTT
CASSPAGELFF
>.|TRBD1|TRBV10-3|TRBJ1-4
TGTGCCACCTATCCGGGACAGGGAACCCGTGAAAAACTGTTTTTT
CATYPGQGTREKLFF
>.|.|TRBV21-1|TRBJ2-5
TGTGCCAGCAGCATAATGAGCGGGAGGTGGGGAGAGACCCAGTACTTC
CASSIMSGRWGETQYF
>few|TRBD2|TRBV7-3|TRBJ2-7
TGTGCCAGCAGCCCGTTTTTGACTAGCGCCCAGGGGGAGCAGTACTTC
CASSPFLTSAQGEQYF
>.|TRBD2|TRBV6-1|TRBJ2-2
TGTGCCAGCAGTGGAAAGACTAGCGGGAGTGGGGCCGGGGAGCTGTTTTTT
CASSGKTSGSGAGELFF
>.|TRBD2|TRBV7-9|TRBJ2-7
TGTGCCAGCAGCCCGGTAACGGGGGGGACCCGTCGCTACGAGCAGTACTTC
CASSPVTGGTRRYEQYF
>.|TRBD2|TRBV2|TRBJ2-7
TGTGCCAGCAGCAGCTTTTTCGGGGGGAGCTCCTACGAGCAGTACTTC
CASSSFFGGSSYEQYF
>.|.|TRBV5-1|TRBJ2-5
TGCGCCAGCAGTTTTAGCCCTCAAGAGACCCAGTACTTC
CASSFSPQETQYF
>once|.|TRBV9|TRBJ1-1
TGTGCCAGCAGCGTAGACGGGAGGGCAATCTCTGAAGCTTTCTTT
CASSVDGRAISEAFF
>.|.|TRBV28|TRBJ1-2
TGTGCCAGCAGTGAGATTACAGGAGCCCATGGGGTCTATGGCTACACCTTC
CASSEITGAHGVYGYTF
>.|.|TRBV24-1|TRBJ2-1
TGTGCCACCAGTGATCCCGGTCTGTACAATGAGCAGTTCTTC
CATSDPGLYNEQFF
>.|TRBD1|TRBV7-9|TRBJ1-2
TGTGCCAGCAGCCCGGACAGGGTTGGAGGCTACACCTTC
CASSPDRVGGYTF
>.|.|TRBV9|TRBJ1-2
TGTGCCAGCAGCCAAGACAGGACGGTCGGGGGCTACACCTTC
CASSQDRTVGGYTF
>.|TRBD1|TRBV5-5|TRBJ1-2
TGTGCCAGCACCTTAGACGTGGGACAGGGGGCGAGCGGCTACACCTTC
CASTLDVGQGASGYTF
>.|TRBD2|TRBV19|TRBJ2-1
TGTGCCAGTAGCGGACTAGCGGGAGGGCCGATAAGCCCCTACGGATACAATGAGCAGTTCTTC
CASSGLAGGPISPYGYNEQFF
>once|TRBD1|TRBV4-1|TRBJ1-5
TGCGCCAGCAGCCAAGGATGGACAGGGGGACAGCCCCAGCATTTT
CASSQGWTGGQPQHF
>.|.|TRBV30|TRBJ1-1
TGTGCCTGGGGGTTACAGTACCTGAACACTGAAGCTTTCTTT
CAWGLQYLNTEAFF
>few|.|TRBV29-1|TRBJ1-2
TGCAGCGTCACGGGGATTACTGGAGGGTATGGCTACACCTTC
CSVTGITGGYGYTF
>.|TRBD2|TRBV15|TRBJ2-5
TGTGCCACCAGCTCCCGGACTAGCGGGAGAATTGTAGAGACCCAGTACTTC
CATSSRTSGRIVETQYF
>.|.|TRBV10-3|TRBJ2-7
TGTGCCATCAGTGGGGGCGGCTACGAGCAGTACTTC
CAISGGGYEQYF
>.|.|TRBV18|TRBJ2-3
TGTGCCAGCTCACAGGGGCCGGACAACACAGATACGCAGTATTTT
CASSQGPDNTDTQYF
>few|TRBD2|TRBV4-3|TRBJ2-1
TGCGCCAGCAGCCAAGAAGGAGCGGGGGAGCAGTTCTTC
CASSQEGAGEQFF
>.|.|TRBV29-1|TRBJ1-2
TGCAGCGCTGAACAGGACTATGGCTACACCTTC
CSAEQDYGYTF
>.|.|TRBV7-3|TRBJ2-1
TGTGCCAGCAGCTTAAGCGCAGGGCTCAATGAGCAGTTCTTC
CASSLSAGLNEQFF
>few|.|TRBV7-3|TRBJ2-3
TGTGCCAGCAGCTTAATTGTGACTAGTATGCAGTATTTT
CASSLIVTSMQYF
>.|.|TRBV3-1/TRBV3-2|TRBJ1-1
TGTGCCAGCAGCCCCCGGTCGGGGGTCACTGAAGCTTTCTTT
CASSPRSGVTEAFF
>.|.|TRBV5-1|TRBJ1-2
TGCGCCAGCAGCCCCGACGCTTCGGGAGGCTACACCTTC
CASSPDASGGYTF
>.|TRBD2|TRBV10-1|TRBJ2-3
TGCGCCAGCAGTGGAGTACTAGCGGCACGAAGTACGCAGTATTTT
CASSGVLAARSTQYF
>few|.|TRBV27|TRBJ2-1
TGTGCCAGCAGCCGGACAGGCGGGGATGAGCAGTTCTTC
CASSRTGGDEQFF
>.|TRBD1|TRBV5-6|TRBJ2-1
TGTGCCAGCAGCTTAGGACAGGCCTACAATGAGCAGTTCTTC
CASSLGQAYNEQFF
>.|TRBD1|TRBV5-4|TRBJ1-2
TGTGCCAGCAGACCCGGGACAGAGAATAACTATGGCTACACCTTC
CASRPGTENNYGYTF